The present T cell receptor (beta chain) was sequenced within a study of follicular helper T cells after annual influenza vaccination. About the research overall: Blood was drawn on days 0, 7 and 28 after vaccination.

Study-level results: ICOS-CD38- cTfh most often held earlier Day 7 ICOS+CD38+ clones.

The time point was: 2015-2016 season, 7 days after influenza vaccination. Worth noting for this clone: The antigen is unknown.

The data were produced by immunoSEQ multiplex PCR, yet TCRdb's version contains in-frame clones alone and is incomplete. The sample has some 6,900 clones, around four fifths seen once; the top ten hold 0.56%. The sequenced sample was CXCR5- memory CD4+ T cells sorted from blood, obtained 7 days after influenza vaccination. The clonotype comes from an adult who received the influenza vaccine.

Here the CDR3 reads CASSGLGGGYSGNTIYF. The CDR3 nucleotides read TGCGCCAGCAGCGGTTTGGGAGGGGGATACTCTGGAAACACCATATATTTT. V and J are TRBV5-1 and TRBJ1-3; D possibly corresponds to TRBD1 (6 bases). Germline assignment: CDR1 SGHRS and CDR2 YFSETQ. V shed 4 bases and J shed 0 bases, with 17 bases lying between them. This CDR3 is built from 17 residues.